This TCR beta chain originates from a study of cytomegalovirus exposure and HLA in healthy donors. Researchers ran the PCR with 60 Vbeta and 13 Jbeta primers. Produced via immunoSEQ multiplex PCR; TCRdb's table is partial and in-frame only. The data contain around 72,000 clones, around 78% of them seen just once; the ten biggest clones take up less than 7.5%. Trimming at V came to 6 bases and at J to 4 bases, leaving 6 bases not matched to a gene. The CDR3 spans 14 residues. Germline loops: CDR1 SNHLY, CDR2 FYNNEI. The sequenced sample consisted of PBMCs. The rearrangement joins TRBV2 to TRBJ1-2, with 9 bases lining up with TRBD1. The sequence was obtained from a man aged 50 to 59 in good health and CMV-seronegative. CDR3 in amino acids: CASRIGQGSYGYTF. CDR3 sequence (DNA): TGTGCCAGCAGGATAGGACAGGGGAGCTATGGCTACACCTTC.